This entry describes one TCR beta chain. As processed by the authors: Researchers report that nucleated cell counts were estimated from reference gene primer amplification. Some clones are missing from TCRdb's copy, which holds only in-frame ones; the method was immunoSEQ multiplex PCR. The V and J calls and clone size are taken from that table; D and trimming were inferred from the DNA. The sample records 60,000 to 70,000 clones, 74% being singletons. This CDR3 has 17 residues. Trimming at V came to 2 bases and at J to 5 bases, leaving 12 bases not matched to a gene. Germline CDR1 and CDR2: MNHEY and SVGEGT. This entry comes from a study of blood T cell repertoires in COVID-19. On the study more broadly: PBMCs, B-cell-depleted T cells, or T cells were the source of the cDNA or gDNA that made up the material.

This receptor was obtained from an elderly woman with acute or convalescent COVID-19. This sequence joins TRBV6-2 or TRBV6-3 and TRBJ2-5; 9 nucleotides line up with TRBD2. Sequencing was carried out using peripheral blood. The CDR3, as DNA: TGTGCCAGCAGTTACCCCCTTGGACTAGCGCTGGAGGAGACCCAGTACTTC. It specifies CASSYPLGLALEETQYF.